Each of the 20 T cell receptor beta chains below was sequenced from the same sample in a study of blood T cell repertoires in COVID-19. Produced via immunoSEQ multiplex PCR; TCRdb's table is partial and in-frame only. Of approximately 180,000 clones in the sample, around nine tenths were seen once. The sample taken for sequencing was peripheral blood. These receptors were taken from a man aged 40-55 years with active or convalescent COVID-19.

This sequence joins TRBV5-1 and TRBJ1-2; TRBD1 matches 7 bases. Germline CDR1 is SGHRS and CDR2 is YFSETQ. Trimming removed 0 bases from V and 3 bases from J; junction bases left unmatched: 2. The CDR3 runs to 14 residues. The CDR3 spells CASSLDRGDYGYTF. The CDR3 DNA is TGCGCCAGCAGCTTGGACAGGGGAGACTATGGCTACACCTTC.

This clone was counted only a few times. The rearrangement links TRBV7-2 to TRBJ1-2; weak D call: TRBD1 (6 bases). The germline V gene has CDR1 SGHTA and CDR2 FQGNSA. This CDR3 comprises 14 residues. V was clipped by 4 bases and J by 5 bases, with 14 bases between them. The CDR3 protein is CASSSLGGQYGYTF. In DNA form, the CDR3 reads TGTGCCAGCAGCTCTCTCGGGGGGCAGTATGGCTACACCTTC.

The chain couples TRBV29-1 to TRBJ1-3; D perhaps matches TRBD1 (6 bases). Germline-derived CDR1 and CDR2 are SQVTM and ANQGSEA. CDR3 length: 14 amino acids. Trimming removed 6 bases from V and 0 bases from J, with 12 bases in between. The CDR3 DNA sequence: TGCAGCGTGAGACAGGACCCCTCTGGAAACACCATATATTTT. This encodes CSVRQDPSGNTIYF.

V gene TRBV9 combines with J gene TRBJ1-1; D may be TRBD1 (6 bases). Germline V gene lookup returns CDR1 SGDLS and CDR2 YYNGEE. The CDR3 has 15 residues. The ends were cut back, 0 bases at V and 2 bases at J, with 11 bases in the middle. This CDR3 is CASSVDGQPNTEAFF. The CDR3 DNA follows: TGTGCCAGCAGCGTAGACGGACAGCCTAACACTGAAGCTTTCTTT.

The genes are TRBV11-2 and TRBJ2-5; 13 bases align to TRBD2. Germline V CDR1 and CDR2: SGHAT, FQNNGV. With 7 bases clipped from V and 5 bases from J, the junction kept 7 bases outside the gene matches. This CDR3 comprises 15 residues. Written as DNA, the CDR3 is TGTGCCAGCATGACTAGCGGGGGGCCGCGGGAGACCCAGTACTTC. It codes for CASMTSGGPRETQYF.

The chain is built from TRBV11-2 and TRBJ2-3; TRBD1 matches at 9 bases. Germline loops: CDR1 SGHAT, CDR2 FQNNGV. CDR3 size: 17 residues. The J segment lost 1 base and the V segment lost 5 bases, leaving 10 bases of the junction unmatched. The CDR3 loop reads CASSPNRGPRRTDTQYF. CDR3 DNA: TGTGCCAGCAGCCCAAACAGGGGGCCCCGACGCACAGATACGCAGTATTTT.

This rearrangement joins TRBV7-9 to TRBJ1-1; tentative D call: TRBD1 (5 bases). The ends were cut back, 1 base at V and 6 bases at J, with 9 bases in the middle. The CDR3 runs 13 residues. The germline V gene encodes CDR1 SEHNR and CDR2 FQNEAQ (reference sequence). The CDR3 loop reads CASSLGPGAEAFF. The CDR3 coding sequence is TGTGCCAGCAGCTTAGGGCCGGGGGCTGAAGCTTTCTTT.

The V call is TRBV4-1, the J call TRBJ2-2; TRBD2 agrees at 9 bases. Trimming at V came to 0 bases and at J to 3 bases, leaving 8 bases not matched to a gene. CDR3 length: 18 amino acids. Looked up from germline, CDR1 is MGHRA and CDR2 is YSYEKL. This CDR3 reads CASSQDGAGGRDTGELFF. The CDR3 coding sequence is TGCGCCAGCAGCCAAGATGGAGCGGGGGGCCGCGACACCGGGGAGCTGTTTTTT.

V gene TRBV10-3 combines with J gene TRBJ2-1; 10 positions match TRBD2. The V gene end was trimmed by 4 bases and the J gene end by 3 bases; junction bases not matched to a gene: 3. Germline lookup yields CDR1 ENHRY and CDR2 SYGVKD. The CDR3 contains 15 residues. This chain's CDR3 is CAISAGLADYNEQFF. DNA of the CDR3: TGTGCCATCAGTGCTGGACTAGCGGACTACAATGAGCAGTTCTTC.

This clone has only a few counts. The rearrangement joins TRBV19 to TRBJ2-7, with TRBD2 matching 13 bases. The CDR3 loop spans 17 amino acids. Germline V gene lookup returns CDR1 LNHDA and CDR2 SQIVND (reference sequence). J lost 4 bases, V lost 6 bases, and 12 bases had no gene match. The CDR3 region is CASSLRGLAGVLYEQYF. The CDR3 nucleotides are TGTGCCAGTAGCCTACGTGGACTAGCGGGAGTCTTATACGAGCAGTACTTC. Filled out from reference TRBV19 and TRBJ2-7, the complete variable domain reads DGGITQSPKYLFRKEGQNVTLSCEQNLNHDAMYWYRQDPGQGLRLIYYSQIVNDFQKGDIAEGYSVSREKKESFPLTVTSAQKNPTAFYLCASSLRGLAGVLYEQYFGPGTRLTVT.

The J gene is TRBJ2-7, the V gene TRBV5-1, with TRBD2 identical over 9 bases. The ends lost 4 bases at V and 0 bases at J; junction bases unmatched: 8. This CDR3 spans 16 amino acids. Germline CDR1 SGHRS, CDR2 YFSETQ. CDR3: CASSPDSGGLSYEQYF. The CDR3 DNA is TGCGCCAGCAGCCCAGATAGCGGGGGCCTCTCCTACGAGCAGTACTTC. The whole variable domain, filled in from reference TRBV5-1 and TRBJ2-7, reads KAGVTQTPRYLIKTRGQQVTLSCSPISGHRSVSWYQQTPGQGLQFLFEYFSETQRNKGNFPGRFSGRQFSNSRSEMNVSTLELGDSALYLCASSPDSGGLSYEQYFGPGTRLTVT.

The chain has TRBV21-1 and TRBJ1-1; TRBD1 is the table's D call and was not checked against the DNA. TRBV21-1 is a pseudogene segment. The CDR3 has 16 amino acids. The CDR3 coding sequence is TGTGCCAGCAAGCCAAAGTTGGGTCAGGGCCCCACTGAAGCTTTCTTT. This sequence encodes CASKPKLGQGPTEAFF.

This chain joins TRBV9 and TRBJ2-1; no reliable D call. CDR1 and CDR2 (germline): SGDLS, YYNGEE. This CDR3 region has 15 residues. V shed 0 bases and J shed 0 bases, with 7 bases lying between them. CDR3 DNA sequence: TGTGCCAGCAGCGTAGTTTTGAGCTCCTACAATGAGCAGTTCTTC. It is translated as CASSVVLSSYNEQFF.

A few counts support this clone. The chain uses TRBV27 and TRBJ1-6, with 7 positions matching TRBD1. The CDR3 runs 16 residues. Germline lookup yields CDR1 MNHEY and CDR2 SMNVEV (reference sequence). Trimming cost V 7 bases and J 6 bases; bases outside gene matches: 12. The CDR3 DNA reads TGTGCCAGCAACCCCTCCTGGGACAGACCTAATTCACCCCTCCACTTT. This sequence encodes CASNPSWDRPNSPLHF.

This clone was detected only once. V is TRBV11-2 and J is TRBJ2-7; tentatively, D is TRBD1 (6 bases). The CDR3 extends over 14 amino acids. V lost 5 bases and J 2 bases, leaving 13 bases between the germline ends. CDR1 and CDR2 from the germline V gene are SGHAT and FQNNGV. CDR3 protein: CASSAVQGTYEQYF. CDR3 nucleotide sequence: TGTGCCAGCAGCGCCGTACAGGGAACCTACGAGCAGTACTTC.

The rearrangement uses TRBV7-8 and TRBJ1-5, with D possibly being TRBD1 (6 bases). Germline CDR1 SGHVS, CDR2 FQNEAQ. There are 16 residues in the CDR3. With 3 bases removed from V and 4 bases from J, the gap between germline ends came to 16 bases. CDR3 sequence (DNA): TGTGCCAGCAGCTTTCCAGCTGGGACAAGGAATCAGCCCCAGCATTTT. It codes for CASSFPAGTRNQPQHF.

The rearrangement joins TRBV9 to TRBJ2-2, with D uncertain. The CDR3 is 13 residues long. Germline V gene data show CDR1 as SGDLS and CDR2 as YYNGEE. With 4 bases removed from V and 9 bases from J, the gap between germline ends came to 13 bases. CDR3 amino acids: CASSPTPPRELFF. The CDR3 region has the DNA TGTGCCAGCAGCCCCACTCCCCCCCGGGAGCTGTTTTTT.

This chain connects TRBV7-2 to TRBJ2-7, with TRBD1 matching over 8 bases. The germline gives CDR1 SGHTA, CDR2 FQGNSA. Unmatched junction bases numbered 4, after V lost 6 bases and J lost 3 bases. The CDR3 is made up of 13 amino acids. Here the CDR3 reads CASSFGQGYEQYF. DNA of the CDR3: TGTGCCAGCAGTTTCGGACAGGGCTACGAGCAGTACTTC.

This rearrangement joins TRBV19 to TRBJ1-5, with a possible D match to TRBD1 (6 bases). Deletions cut 4 bases from V and 1 base from J, with 20 bases between. CDR1 LNHDA and CDR2 SQIVND come from the germline V gene (reference sequence). The CDR3 extends over 18 amino acids. The DNA for the CDR3 is TGTGCCAGTAGTACCAGGCGGCAACAGGGATGGAGCAATCAGCCCCAGCATTTT. Residues: CASSTRRQQGWSNQPQHF.

This clone occurred once. The chain combines TRBV4-2 with TRBJ2-1; D call uncertain. The germline V gene has CDR1 LGHNA and CDR2 YNFKEQ. The CDR3 is 16 residues long. Trimming pared 0 bases from V and 2 bases from J, leaving 11 bases between. The CDR3 nucleotides read TGTGCCAGCAGCCAAGATCACGGTTATACCTACAATGAGCAGTTCTTC. Translating gives CASSQDHGYTYNEQFF.